The text below deals with one T cell receptor (beta chain). This CDR3 contains 15 residues. The germline gives CDR1 ENHRY, CDR2 SYGVKD. The V end was cut by 6 bases, the J end by 4 bases, with 18 bases between. The sample comes from a study of shared clonotypes between healthy human individuals. It was CD45RO-negative cells, positively selected for CCR7, that made up naive CD8 cells, with terminally differentiated effector memory CD45RA+ cells excluded. Clones were sequenced by immunoSEQ multiplex PCR, and TCRdb holds only the in-frame ones, with some missing. This sample has over 2,000,000 clones, with roughly 95% found just once.

Sequenced sample: naive CD8+ T cells from PBMCs. V is TRBV10-3 and J is TRBJ1-2; weak D call: TRBD1 (5 bases). This TCR was recovered from a man between 18 and 29 years old in good health. Some clones in this sample may be carry-over from other donors' samples. The chain's CDR3 is CAIRTGTEPLYGYTF. As DNA, the CDR3 is TGTGCCATCAGAACCGGGACGGAGCCTCTCTATGGCTACACCTTC.